This TCR beta chain comes out of a study of beta chain features in type 1 diabetes. The entirety of the isolated RNA underwent reverse transcription, so expressed TCRB transcripts were sequenced. Assay used: immunoSEQ multiplex PCR; TCRdb lists only in-frame clones, some missing. The sample consists of fewer than 150,000 clones, about 7% of them appearing once. Germline CDR1 reads SGDLS; CDR2 reads YYNGEE. V lost 0 bases and J lost 2, with 8 bases in between. The CDR3 spans 15 residues. This receptor was obtained from a woman aged 30 to 39 in good health. V usage is TRBV9 and J usage is TRBJ2-2; D might be TRBD1 (5 bases). The sequencing input was central memory CD4+ T cells from blood. CDR3 sequence (DNA): TGTGCCAGCAGCGTAGGGCAGGGAAACACCGGGGAGCTGTTTTTT. It encodes CASSVGQGNTGELFF.